The 16 T cell receptor beta chains given below trace back to one sample, sequenced in a study of blood T cell repertoires in COVID-19. Sequenced by immunoSEQ multiplex PCR; TCRdb stores in-frame clones only, minus some. Of under 200,000 clones listed, more than 70% are singletons. Source material: peripheral blood. These receptors were obtained from a man in his fifties or sixties with active or convalescent COVID-19.

This chain uses TRBV7-6 with TRBJ1-5, with D hard to call. CDR3 size: 13 residues. V was trimmed by 5 bases and J by 2 bases, leaving 7 bases between them. Germline lookup yields CDR1 SGHVS and CDR2 FNYEAQ. CDR3 residues: CASSRGRNQPQHF. The CDR3 nucleotides read TGTGCCAGCAGCCGAGGTCGCAATCAGCCCCAGCATTTT.

This sequence joins TRBV27 and TRBJ1-2, with D perhaps TRBD1 (6 bases). V was pared by 7 bases and J by 6 bases, with 15 bases between. This CDR3 has 13 amino acids. Germline CDR1 reads MNHEY; CDR2 reads SMNVEV (reference sequence). This CDR3 reads CASTKQGINGYTF. The CDR3 coding sequence is TGTGCCAGCACAAAACAGGGTATTAATGGCTACACCTTC.

The chain uses TRBV9 and TRBJ2-1; D gene uncertain. The germline gives CDR1 SGDLS, CDR2 YYNGEE. This CDR3 has 13 residues. Trimming pared 0 bases from V and 9 bases from J, leaving 10 bases between. CDR3 in amino acids: CASSVGQSREQFF. CDR3 nucleotides: TGTGCCAGCAGCGTAGGTCAGTCCCGTGAGCAGTTCTTC.

The chain is built from TRBV6-2 or TRBV6-3 and TRBJ2-1; 7 nucleotides agree with TRBD2. Trimming removed 2 bases from V and 6 bases from J; junction bases left unmatched: 16. CDR1 and CDR2 from the germline V gene are MNHEY and SVGEGT. The CDR3 sequence is 18 residues long. CDR3 sequence (DNA): TGTGCCAGCAGTTACCCTCTAGCGGCAGGCCTTGGGGGCAATGAGCAGTTCTTC. Amino acids: CASSYPLAAGLGGNEQFF.

The chain joins TRBV11-2 to TRBJ2-7; TRBD2 might be the D (5 bases). The germline CDR1 and CDR2 sequences are SGHAT and FQNNGV. The V end lost 4 bases, the J end lost 7 bases, and 17 bases lay between the germline ends. CDR3 length equals 14 residues. The CDR3 sequence is CASSSIERPWEQYF. The CDR3 bases are TGTGCCAGCAGCTCAATAGAGCGGCCCTGGGAGCAGTACTTC.

The chain links TRBV15 to TRBJ2-7, with 9 bases that match TRBD1. J was trimmed by 4 bases and V by 0 bases; bases with no gene match: 7. CDR1 is LNHNV, CDR2 YYDKDF, per germline (reference sequence). The CDR3 sequence is 16 residues long. In DNA, the CDR3 is TGTGCCACCAGCAGAGATGTGACAGGGGGAAATTACGAGCAGTACTTC. It yields the protein CATSRDVTGGNYEQYF.

V and J are TRBV7-9 and TRBJ2-7; D may be TRBD2 (6 bases). The CDR3 has 14 amino acids. Germline values: CDR1 SEHNR, CDR2 FQNEAQ (reference sequence). V was pared by 3 bases and J by 6 bases, with 15 bases between. The CDR3 DNA sequence: TGTGCCAGCAGCTTTGGAGGGGAAGGTGGCGAGCAGTACTTC. It yields the protein CASSFGGEGGEQYF.

V is TRBV6-5 and J is TRBJ2-7; perhaps TRBD2 as D (5 bases). This CDR3 comprises 14 residues. V shed 7 bases and J shed 2 bases, with 15 bases lying between them. Germline values: CDR1 MNHEY, CDR2 SVGAGI. CDR3 in amino acids: CASTEGPTTYEQYF. As DNA, the CDR3 is TGTGCCAGCACCGAGGGCCCAACGACCTACGAGCAGTACTTC.

The J gene is TRBJ2-1, the V gene TRBV4-1; D uncertain. Germline CDR1 and CDR2: MGHRA and YSYEKL. The CDR3 length is 14 residues. Deletions cut 0 bases from V and 10 bases from J, with 13 bases between. The CDR3 coding sequence is TGCGCCAGCAGCCAAGATGGCGGCGAGGTCGAGCAGTTCTTC. It is translated as CASSQDGGEVEQFF.

The chain recombines TRBV14 with TRBJ2-1; 7 bases map to TRBD2. V shed 4 bases, J shed 0 bases, and the junction held 15 bases outside the gene matches. CDR3 size: 19 residues. Germline CDR1 and CDR2: SGHDN and FVKESK. CDR3 protein: CASSRIIRAGLGSYNEQFF. The CDR3 DNA sequence: TGTGCCAGCAGCCGGATCATTAGAGCGGGATTAGGCTCCTACAATGAGCAGTTCTTC.

V is TRBV10-3 and J is TRBJ2-3; D is possibly TRBD2 (6 bases). Looked up from germline, CDR1 is ENHRY and CDR2 is SYGVKD. Trimming took 11 bases from V and 6 from J, leaving 18 bases between them. The CDR3 is 13 amino acids. CDR3 loop: CAASGTSWDTQYF. CDR3 in DNA: TGTGCCGCCTCCGGGACTTCATGGGATACGCAGTATTTT.

This clone was found a few times. This chain uses TRBV7-8 with TRBJ2-1, with 13 bases fitting TRBD2. CDR3 size: 17 residues. Looked up from germline, CDR1 is SGHVS and CDR2 is FQNEAQ. Trimming took 5 bases from V and 7 from J; bases not matched to a gene: 11. CDR3 sequence (DNA): TGTGCCAGCAGCCTATACATTACTAGCGGGAGGGGAAATGAGCAGTTCTTC. It yields the protein CASSLYITSGRGNEQFF.

The V call is TRBV2, the J call TRBJ1-1; TRBD1 aligns across 7 bases. The CDR3 covers 13 residues. From germline, CDR1 is SNHLY and CDR2 FYNNEI. Trimming took 6 bases from V and 2 from J; bases not matched to a gene: 3. CDR3 nucleotide sequence: TGTGCCAGCAGCAGGGACAGCAACACTGAAGCTTTCTTT. Translating it yields CASSRDSNTEAFF.

V and J are TRBV5-6 and TRBJ1-5, with a possible D match to TRBD1 (6 bases). Germline V gene data show CDR1 as SGHDT and CDR2 as YYEEEE. The CDR3 sequence is 14 residues long. Trimming cost V 4 bases and J 3 bases, with 11 bases left between them. DNA of the CDR3: TGTGCCAGCAGCATAGGACAGATCAATCAGCCCCAGCATTTT. Its translation: CASSIGQINQPQHF.

The chain couples TRBV7-4 to TRBJ2-5; D is perhaps TRBD1 (5 bases). The CDR3 extends over 14 amino acids. With 2 bases removed from V and 5 bases from J, the gap between germline ends came to 12 bases. Germline V gene sequence: CDR1 SGHVT, CDR2 SQSDAQ. The CDR3 loop reads CASSLIRGLETQYF. The CDR3 DNA is TGTGCCAGCAGCTTAATTAGGGGTCTGGAGACCCAGTACTTC.

This clone appeared a few times. J is TRBJ2-1 and V is TRBV5-4, with TRBD2 matching 10 bases. Trimming cost V 0 bases and J 5 bases; bases outside gene matches: 17. Germline V gene sequence: CDR1 SGHNT, CDR2 YYREEE (reference sequence). This CDR3 region has 20 residues. CDR3 in DNA: TGTGCCAGCAGCTTGGCGTCGAAGTGGGCTAGCGGGAGATTCCACAATGAGCAGTTCTTC. This encodes CASSLASKWASGRFHNEQFF.